Listed below are T cell receptor beta chains from one sample, sequenced in a study of cytomegalovirus exposure and HLA in healthy donors. Sequenced by immunoSEQ multiplex PCR; TCRdb stores in-frame clones only, minus some. In the table there are about 120,000 clones, approximately 69% of which are singletons. The sequencing sample was made of PBMCs. The receptors originated from a man in his forties in good health and CMV-seropositive. The CDR3 runs from the conserved cysteine through the conserved F or W. The D gene is left open where the match is weak. The size of a clone is reported for some rows only, either as once, few or many, or as a class for expanded clones.

j_call cdr3_length v_call d_call clone_size cdr3_aa cdr3_nt
TRBJ2-5 16 TRBV14 TRBD2 . CASSPLGRGAWETQYF TGTGCCAGCAGCCCGCTTGGGCGGGGGGCCTGGGAGACCCAGTACTTC
TRBJ1-5 16 TRBV28 . . CATINGGDRSNQPQHF TGTGCCACCATTAACGGAGGGGATCGAAGCAATCAGCCCCAGCATTTT
TRBJ1-4 14 TRBV28 . once CASVPTEFNEKLFF TGTGCCAGCGTACCGACAGAATTTAATGAAAAACTGTTTTTT
TRBJ1-2 14 TRBV29-1 TRBD1 . CSVDPMQGGGGYTF TGCAGCGTCGACCCAATGCAGGGGGGAGGTGGCTACACCTTC
TRBJ2-1 12 TRBV9 . . CASSEPGNEQFF TGTGCCAGCAGCGAACCAGGCAATGAGCAGTTCTTC
TRBJ1-2 14 TRBV2 . . CASSEGAWNYGYTF TGTGCCAGCAGTGAGGGGGCATGGAACTATGGCTACACCTTC
TRBJ2-1 14 TRBV5-6 . . CASSSAGRPDEQFF TGTGCCAGCAGCTCCGCGGGCCGTCCCGATGAGCAGTTCTTC
TRBJ2-7 14 TRBV10-2 . . CASSAAGFVDEQYF TGCGCCAGCAGTGCCGCCGGTTTTGTGGACGAGCAGTACTTC
TRBJ2-5 14 TRBV5-1 TRBD1 . CASSQGQSKETQYF TGCGCCAGCAGCCAGGGACAGAGTAAAGAGACCCAGTACTTC
TRBJ2-7 14 TRBV6-5 TRBD1 few CASSHRGSSYEQYF TGTGCCAGCAGCCACAGGGGGTCGTCCTACGAGCAGTACTTC
TRBJ2-7 16 TRBV7-2 TRBD1 once CASSLGRTGRTYEQYF TGTGCCAGCAGCTTAGGTCGGACAGGGAGGACCTACGAGCAGTACTTC
TRBJ2-7 14 TRBV5-5 TRBD1 once CASSVRDRDYEQYF TGTGCCAGCAGCGTCCGGGACAGAGACTACGAGCAGTACTTC
TRBJ1-4 14 TRBV6-5 TRBD1 . CASSPGRGPGKLFF TGTGCCAGCAGCCCCGGAAGGGGGCCGGGAAAACTGTTTTTT
TRBJ1-2 15 TRBV7-2 . few CASSLLSGWGEGYTF TGTGCCAGCAGCTTATTGTCAGGGTGGGGGGAGGGCTACACCTTC
TRBJ1-1 14 TRBV27 . few CASSLGGLNTEAFF TGTGCCAGCAGTTTGGGGGGTTTGAACACTGAAGCTTTCTTT
TRBJ1-4 12 TRBV27 . few CASSPDSEKLFF TGTGCCAGCAGTCCTGACAGTGAAAAACTGTTTTTT
TRBJ2-7 14 TRBV28 TRBD1 . CASSSLTGAYEQYF TGTGCCAGCAGTTCCCTGACAGGGGCCTACGAGCAGTACTTC
TRBJ2-7 12 TRBV27 . few CASYSSSYEQYF TGTGCCAGCTACTCGAGCTCCTACGAGCAGTACTTC
TRBJ2-5 15 TRBV28 . . CASSLSSQGVETQYF TGTGCCAGCAGTTTATCCTCACAGGGCGTCGAGACCCAGTACTTC
TRBJ2-7 16 TRBV5-1 . few CASSSGPSVSTYEQYF TGCGCCAGCAGCTCGGGCCCTAGCGTATCCACCTACGAGCAGTACTTC
TRBJ1-2 15 TRBV4-1 TRBD1 . CASSPQGASNYGYTF TGCGCCAGCAGCCCGCAGGGGGCTTCTAACTATGGCTACACCTTC
TRBJ1-1 12 TRBV2 . . CASRSSNTEAFF TGTGCCAGCAGGAGCTCGAACACTGAAGCTTTCTTT
TRBJ2-5 13 TRBV7-2 . . CASSSPTTQTQYF TGTGCCAGCAGCTCGCCAACTACACAGACCCAGTACTTC
TRBJ1-1 15 TRBV5-1 . once CASSFTGTQNTEAFF TGCGCCAGCAGTTTTACCGGGACACAGAACACTGAAGCTTTCTTT
TRBJ1-1 13 TRBV18 TRBD1 . CASSPNTGAEAFF TGTGCCAGCTCACCAAACACAGGGGCTGAAGCTTTCTTT
TRBJ2-3 13 TRBV30 TRBD2 . CAWGTSGTDTQYF TGTGCCTGGGGGACTAGCGGCACAGATACGCAGTATTTT
TRBJ2-2 16 TRBV5-1 TRBD2 . CASSFGTSANTGELFF TGCGCCAGCAGCTTCGGGACTAGCGCGAACACCGGGGAGCTGTTTTTT
TRBJ2-2 15 TRBV7-7 TRBD1 . CASSVTGANTGELFF TGTGCCAGCAGCGTTACAGGGGCGAACACCGGGGAGCTGTTTTTT
TRBJ1-1 11 TRBV2 . few CASSETGGAFF TGTGCCAGCAGTGAGACAGGTGGAGCTTTCTTT
TRBJ2-7 13 TRBV4-2 . . CARRRAFVHEQYF TGTGCCAGGCGGAGGGCCTTTGTCCACGAGCAGTACTTC
TRBJ1-1 14 TRBV9 . . CASSLGTGSTEAFF TGTGCCAGCAGCTTAGGTACAGGGAGCACTGAAGCTTTCTTT
TRBJ2-2 14 TRBV7-3 . . CASSPQRATGELFF TGTGCCAGCAGCCCCCAGCGGGCCACCGGGGAGCTGTTTTTT
TRBJ2-1 16 TRBV4-3 . once CASSQDGAGYYNEQFF TGCGCCAGCAGCCAAGACGGCGCGGGATATTACAATGAGCAGTTCTTC
TRBJ2-5 15 TRBV11-2 TRBD2 . CASSPGTSGQETQYF TGTGCCAGCAGCCCAGGGACTAGCGGCCAAGAGACCCAGTACTTC
TRBJ2-7 15 TRBV6-1 . few CASSESVAPAYEQYF TGTGCCAGCAGTGAGTCCGTAGCTCCAGCCTACGAGCAGTACTTC
TRBJ1-1 14 TRBV30 . few CAWSRGQGGTEAFF TGTGCCTGGAGTAGAGGGCAGGGAGGAACTGAAGCTTTCTTT
TRBJ1-2 15 TRBV7-9 . . CASLGQLEGNYGYTF TGTGCCAGCCTTGGACAGCTCGAGGGAAACTATGGCTACACCTTC
TRBJ1-2 14 TRBV29-1 . . CSVYSAGAVDGYTF TGCAGCGTTTACAGCGCTGGGGCGGTGGATGGCTACACCTTC
TRBJ2-3 17 TRBV7-8 TRBD2 once CASSSLAGGMGTDTQYF TGTGCCAGCAGCTCACTAGCGGGAGGAATGGGCACAGATACGCAGTATTTT
TRBJ1-1 14 TRBV6-5 TRBD1 few CASSRKQGWTEAFF TGTGCCAGCAGTCGGAAACAGGGGTGGACTGAAGCTTTCTTT
TRBJ2-2 16 TRBV2 TRBD1 . CASSVKRQGFGGELFF TGTGCCAGCAGTGTAAAAAGACAGGGCTTTGGCGGGGAGCTGTTTTTT
TRBJ1-3 14 TRBV7-7 . . CASSPELSGNTIYF TGTGCTAGCAGCCCGGAGCTTTCTGGAAACACCATATATTTT
TRBJ1-3 15 TRBV7-8 TRBD1 . CASSFGTGAGNTIYF TGTGCCAGCAGCTTCGGGACAGGGGCCGGAAACACCATATATTTT
TRBJ1-1 14 TRBV5-5 . . CASSLEFTGLEAFF TGTGCCAGCAGCTTGGAATTTACAGGGTTGGAAGCTTTCTTT
TRBJ1-5 14 TRBV18 TRBD1 . CASSPGQGGQPQHF TGTGCCAGCTCACCTGGACAGGGGGGTCAGCCCCAGCATTTT
TRBJ2-1 17 TRBV7-7 TRBD1 once CASSLARGTGGMNEQFF TGTGCTAGCAGCTTAGCTAGAGGGACAGGGGGAATGAATGAGCAGTTCTTC
TRBJ1-1 14 TRBV5-6 . . CASSFGGAGTEAFF TGTGCCAGCAGCTTTGGCGGGGCTGGCACTGAAGCTTTCTTT
TRBJ2-3 15 TRBV15 TRBD2 . CATSRLNGGADTQYF TGTGCCACCAGCAGACTGAACGGGGGGGCAGATACGCAGTATTTT
TRBJ2-1 16 TRBV2 . . CASSAASPSSYNEQFF TGTGCCAGCAGTGCGGCTAGCCCTAGCTCCTACAATGAGCAGTTCTTC
TRBJ2-7 15 TRBV7-2 TRBD1 . CASSSRQGQGLEQYF TGTGCCAGCAGCTCCAGGCAGGGACAGGGCCTCGAGCAGTACTTC
TRBJ1-4 15 TRBV7-6 . . CASSFYRATNEKLFF TGTGCCAGCAGCTTCTACAGAGCAACTAATGAAAAACTGTTTTTT